Below are 27 T cell receptor beta chains sequenced from a single sample in a study of cytotoxic CD8 clonotypes in ibrutinib-treated CLL. The assay was immunoSEQ multiplex PCR, and TCRdb's table has in-frame clones only and misses some. The sample includes hundreds of thousands of clones, 70% to 75% seen only once; the top ten take 5.9%. This specimen was PBMCs, taken after 12 months of ibrutinib treatment. The receptors shown here come from a human donor with chronic lymphocytic leukemia.

The chain employs TRBV6-5 and TRBJ2-7; TRBD1 aligns across 12 bases. Germline CDR1 and CDR2: MNHEY and SVGAGI. The ends lost 7 bases at V and 5 bases at J; junction bases unmatched: 3. The CDR3 sequence is 13 residues long. The DNA of the CDR3 is TGTGCCAGCAAGGGACAGGGGGCGGACGAGCAGTACTTC. Its protein is CASKGQGADEQYF.

V is TRBV30 and J is TRBJ1-2; 10 nucleotides line up with TRBD1. V lost 0 bases to trimming and J lost 3 bases; unmatched junction nucleotides: 7. Per germline, CDR1 GTSNPN and CDR2 SVGIG (reference sequence). The CDR3 is made up of 16 amino acids. CDR3 sequence reads: CAWSVKGDRGYYGYTF. In nucleotides, the CDR3 is TGTGCCTGGAGTGTGAAAGGGGACAGGGGCTACTATGGCTACACCTTC.

This sequence joins TRBV9 and TRBJ2-3; no firm D call. There are 11 residues in the CDR3. Germline lookup yields CDR1 SGDLS and CDR2 YYNGEE. V was pared by 2 bases and J by 6 bases, with 4 bases between. CDR3 bases: TGTGCCAGCAGCGTGTTGGATACGCAGTATTTT. Amino acids: CASSVLDTQYF.

This chain uses TRBV6-6 with TRBJ1-2; the D gene is possibly TRBD1 (5 bases). V lost 0 bases and J 0 bases, leaving 8 bases between the germline ends. From germline, CDR1 is MNHNY and CDR2 SVGAGI (reference sequence). CDR3 length: 15 amino acids. This CDR3 is CASSYSQGANYGYTF. The CDR3 region has the DNA TGTGCCAGCAGTTACTCGCAAGGGGCTAACTATGGCTACACCTTC.

The chain uses TRBV5-4 and TRBJ1-2; possibly TRBD1 for D (6 bases). CDR1 and CDR2 from the germline V gene are SGHNT and YYREEE (reference sequence). This CDR3 has 18 amino acids. The V end lost 5 bases, the J end lost 0 bases, and 23 bases lay between the germline ends. The CDR3 loop reads CASRLTGRAFPANYGYTF. CDR3 bases: TGTGCCAGCAGATTAACAGGGAGAGCTTTCCCAGCTAACTATGGCTACACCTTC.

V usage is TRBV5-6 and J usage is TRBJ1-5; a possible D gene is TRBD1 (5 bases). Germline CDR1 is SGHDT and CDR2 is YYEEEE. This CDR3 spans 15 amino acids. Trimming removed 4 bases at V and 2 bases at J, with 13 bases between. The CDR3, as DNA: TGTGCCAGCAGCCTCGGACAAGAGCGCAATCAGCCCCAGCATTTT. Translation: CASSLGQERNQPQHF.

The chain employs TRBV7-9 and TRBJ2-1, with D uncertain. V was cut by 1 base and J by 5 bases, with 6 bases left in between. The CDR3 length is 13 residues. The germline CDR1 and CDR2 sequences are SEHNR and FQNEAQ (reference sequence). The CDR3 protein is CASSLVHDNEQFF. The CDR3 DNA is TGTGCCAGCAGCTTAGTCCACGACAATGAGCAGTTCTTC.

The rearrangement links TRBV9 to TRBJ1-2; perhaps TRBD1 as D (6 bases). The V and J ends lost 4 bases and 0 bases respectively, with 7 bases between them. The CDR3 spans 13 residues. The V gene's germline CDR1 is SGDLS and CDR2 YYNGEE. Here the CDR3 DNA reads TGTGCCAGCAGCCACAGGGCTAACTATGGCTACACCTTC. Encoded protein: CASSHRANYGYTF. Full variable domain (outside the CDR3, taken from reference TRBV9 and TRBJ1-2): DSGVTQTPKHLITATGQRVTLRCSPRSGDLSVYWYQQSLDQGLQFLIQYYNGEERAKGNILERFSAQQFPDLHSELNLSSLELGDSALYFCASSHRANYGYTFGSGTRLTVV.

The rearrangement links TRBV7-6 to TRBJ2-7, with D perhaps TRBD1 or TRBD2 (5 bases each). This CDR3 comprises 13 residues. Germline values: CDR1 SGHVS, CDR2 FNYEAQ. V was shortened by 3 bases and J by 2 bases, with 8 bases between the two germline ends. CDR3 coding DNA: TGTGCCAGCAGCTTTGGGGGACCCTACGAGCAGTACTTC. Translated: CASSFGGPYEQYF.

The chain is built from TRBV18 and TRBJ2-1; the D gene could be TRBD1 or TRBD2 (5 bases each). The V gene lost 0 bases and the J gene lost 7 bases, with 13 bases spanning the gap. Germline CDR1 KGHSH, CDR2 LQKENI. This CDR3 is built from 15 residues. The CDR3 DNA reads TGTGCCAGCTCACCACCGGGACCCCGCGGGAATGAGCAGTTCTTC. The encoded protein is CASSPPGPRGNEQFF.

The rearrangement joins TRBV6-5 to TRBJ1-2, with TRBD1 as a possible D gene (5 bases). The V gene lost 6 bases and the J gene lost 7 bases, with 18 bases spanning the gap. Germline lookup yields CDR1 MNHEY and CDR2 SVGAGI. CDR3 length: 14 residues. The CDR3 loop reads CASRALRDSSGYTF. CDR3 bases: TGTGCCAGCAGGGCACTACGGGACTCGAGTGGCTACACCTTC.

The J gene is TRBJ2-3, the V gene TRBV4-1, with a tentative D call TRBD2 (6 bases). Germline CDR1 reads MGHRA; CDR2 reads YSYEKL. The CDR3 totals 16 residues. V was clipped by 5 bases and J by 2 bases, with 17 bases between them. The CDR3 nucleotides read TGCGCCAGCAGCTCGAATCTAGCGTCTGCCACAGATACGCAGTATTTT. It codes for CASSSNLASATDTQYF.

The chain links TRBV28 to TRBJ1-5; 8 bases are a match to TRBD1. This CDR3 has 16 residues. Looked up from germline, CDR1 is MDHEN and CDR2 is SYDVKM. V shed 5 bases and J 3 bases; nucleotides not matched to a gene: 9. CDR3 amino acids: CASSRTGTGLNQPQHF. The CDR3 coding sequence is TGTGCCAGCAGTCGCACCGGGACAGGACTCAATCAGCCCCAGCATTTT. The full variable domain, completed using reference TRBV28 and TRBJ1-5, is DVKVTQSSRYLVKRTGEKVFLECVQDMDHENMFWYRQDPGLGLRLIYFSYDVKMKEKGDIPEGYSVSREKKERFSLILESASTNQTSMYLCASSRTGTGLNQPQHFGDGTRLSIL.

The V gene is TRBV9, the J gene TRBJ2-1; 9 bases fit TRBD2. Losses at the gene ends were 0 bases for V and 8 bases for J; bases not matched to a gene: 9. The CDR3 runs to 16 residues. Per the germline V gene, CDR1 is SGDLS and CDR2 is YYNGEE. The CDR3 DNA reads as TGTGCCAGCAGCGTAGCCAGCGGGGGGCCCTTCGATGAGCAGTTCTTC. It encodes CASSVASGGPFDEQFF.

This chain joins TRBV5-6 and TRBJ1-6, with 9 bases matching TRBD1. The CDR3 is 16 residues long. CDR1 is SGHDT and CDR2 is YYEEEE in the germline V gene. Trimming cost V 0 bases and J 7 bases; bases outside gene matches: 5. CDR3 nucleotides: TGTGCCAGCAGCTTGGCCCTTGGACAGGGGAATTCACCCCTCCACTTT. It encodes CASSLALGQGNSPLHF.

This rearrangement joins TRBV7-2 to TRBJ2-7; 7 bases are a match to TRBD2. The ends lost 4 bases at V and 3 bases at J; junction bases unmatched: 9. Per germline, CDR1 SGHTA and CDR2 FQGNSA. The CDR3 is 15 amino acids. CDR3 protein: CASSSGSSGYYEQYF. The CDR3 nucleotides read TGTGCCAGCAGCTCAGGGTCTAGCGGATACTACGAGCAGTACTTC.

The count of this clone is one. The rearrangement links TRBV6-5 to TRBJ2-7; D is undetermined. The CDR3 totals 12 residues. The germline CDR1 and CDR2 sequences are MNHEY and SVGAGI. Trimming left V 5 bases short and J 3 bases short, with 8 bases between. The CDR3 sequence: CASSVSFYEQYF. The CDR3 nucleotides are TGTGCCAGCAGTGTAAGCTTCTACGAGCAGTACTTC.

This clone occurred a few times. The V and J genes are TRBV5-6 and TRBJ2-1; TRBD2 matches 9 bases. V lost 0 bases and J lost 6; bases outside the gene matches: 4. Looked up from germline, CDR1 is SGHDT and CDR2 is YYEEEE. The CDR3 has 15 amino acids. The DNA of the CDR3 is TGTGCCAGCAGCTTGGTAGCGGGAGATCCCAATGAGCAGTTCTTC. This sequence encodes CASSLVAGDPNEQFF. Full variable domain (remainder filled in from reference TRBV5-6 and TRBJ2-1): DAGVTQSPTHLIKTRGQQVTLRCSPKSGHDTVSWYQQALGQGPQFIFQYYEEEERQRGNFPDRFSGHQFPNYSSELNVNALLLGDSALYLCASSLVAGDPNEQFFGPGTRLTVL.

This chain connects TRBV9 to TRBJ2-3; possible D gene TRBD2, 6 bases. V was pared by 0 bases and J by 8 bases, with 13 bases between. CDR1 and CDR2 from the germline V gene are SGDLS and YYNGEE. This CDR3 contains 14 residues. The CDR3 region is CASSVAGQEGTQYF. In DNA, the CDR3 is TGTGCCAGCAGCGTAGCTGGCCAGGAGGGTACGCAGTATTTT.

The V gene is TRBV7-2, the J gene TRBJ1-2; TRBD1 might be the D (5 bases). The CDR3 contains 14 residues. Trimming left V 2 bases short and J 6 bases short, with 13 bases between. Germline CDR1 is SGHTA and CDR2 is FQGNSA. The CDR3 sequence: CASSLNAGRDGYTF. CDR3 DNA sequence: TGTGCCAGCAGCTTAAATGCGGGCAGGGATGGCTACACCTTC.

The V and J genes are TRBV6-5 and TRBJ2-7; the D is unclear. The V end lost 0 bases, the J end lost 3 bases, and 6 bases lay between the germline ends. This CDR3 has 13 residues. Germline values: CDR1 MNHEY, CDR2 SVGAGI. CDR3 region: CASSYSVGYEQYF. CDR3 nucleotide sequence: TGTGCCAGCAGTTACTCTGTCGGCTACGAGCAGTACTTC.

This clone was counted between two and nine times. One end of the junction fails to match germline, which may point to a read error. V is TRBV13 and J is TRBJ1-1; 9 positions agree with TRBD1. The CDR3 covers 16 residues. CDR1 is PRHDT, CDR2 FYEKMQ, per germline (reference sequence). CDR3 residues: CASSLGGTGMNTEAFF. For the CDR3, the DNA is TGTGCCAGCAGCCTAGGTGGGACAGGGATGAACACTGAAGCTTTCTTT.

This clone turned up a few times. This chain links TRBV13 with TRBJ2-7; 13 bases are shared with TRBD2. The CDR3 has 15 residues. Looked up from germline, CDR1 is PRHDT and CDR2 is FYEKMQ (reference sequence). V lost 4 bases, J lost 2 bases, and 2 bases stayed unmatched. The CDR3 here is CASSSGLAGPYEQYF. The CDR3 DNA sequence: TGTGCCAGCAGCTCGGGACTAGCGGGACCCTACGAGCAGTACTTC. The complete variable domain, with remaining parts taken from reference TRBV13 and TRBJ2-7, reads AAGVIQSPRHLIKEKRETATLKCYPIPRHDTVYWYQQGPGQDPQFLISFYEKMQSDKGSIPDRFSAQQFSDYHSELNMSSLELGDSALYFCASSSGLAGPYEQYFGPGTRLTVT.

The rearrangement links TRBV4-1 to TRBJ2-5; TRBD2 matches at 9 bases. V shed 4 bases and J 5 bases; nucleotides not matched to a gene: 2. Germline V gene lookup returns CDR1 MGHRA and CDR2 YSYEKL. CDR3 length: 13 amino acids. This chain's CDR3 is CASSLLAGETQYF. CDR3 bases: TGCGCCAGCAGCCTGCTAGCGGGGGAGACCCAGTACTTC.

The J gene is TRBJ1-1, the V gene TRBV7-9, with 7 bases that match TRBD1. V was clipped by 1 base and J by 2 bases; unmatched bases: 4. Germline CDR1 reads SEHNR; CDR2 reads FQNEAQ (reference sequence). The CDR3 sequence is 15 residues long. CDR3 in DNA: TGTGCCAGCAGCTTAGGGACAGGCTTAAACACTGAAGCTTTCTTT. Residues: CASSLGTGLNTEAFF.

The chain employs TRBV6-5 and TRBJ1-2; possibly TRBD1 for D (6 bases). The CDR3 covers 15 residues. Germline V gene sequence: CDR1 MNHEY, CDR2 SVGAGI. Trimming stripped 2 bases from V and 8 bases from J, with 18 bases between. The CDR3 sequence: CASSYQTTGYGGYTF. DNA of the CDR3: TGTGCCAGCAGTTACCAAACGACAGGTTATGGCGGCTACACCTTC.

The rearrangement uses TRBV7-9 and TRBJ1-1; D is undetermined. CDR3 length equals 15 residues. CDR1 is SEHNR, CDR2 FQNEAQ, per germline (reference sequence). The germline V and J ends were trimmed by 4 bases and 5 bases, with 17 bases remaining between them. The CDR3 sequence: CASSSNQPSRTEAFF. CDR3 bases: TGTGCCAGCAGCTCAAATCAACCAAGCCGGACTGAAGCTTTCTTT.